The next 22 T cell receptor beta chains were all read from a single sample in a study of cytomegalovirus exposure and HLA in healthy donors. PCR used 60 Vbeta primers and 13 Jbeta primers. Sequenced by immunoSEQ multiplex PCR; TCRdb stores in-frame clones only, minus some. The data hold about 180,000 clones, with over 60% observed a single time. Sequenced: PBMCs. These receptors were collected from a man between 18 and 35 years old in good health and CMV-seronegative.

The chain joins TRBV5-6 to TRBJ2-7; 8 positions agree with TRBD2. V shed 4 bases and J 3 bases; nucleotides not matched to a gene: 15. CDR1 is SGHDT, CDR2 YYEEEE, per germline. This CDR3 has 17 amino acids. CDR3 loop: CASSPGWGLGSLYEQYF. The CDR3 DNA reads TGTGCCAGCAGCCCGGGGTGGGGACTAGGGAGTCTCTACGAGCAGTACTTC.

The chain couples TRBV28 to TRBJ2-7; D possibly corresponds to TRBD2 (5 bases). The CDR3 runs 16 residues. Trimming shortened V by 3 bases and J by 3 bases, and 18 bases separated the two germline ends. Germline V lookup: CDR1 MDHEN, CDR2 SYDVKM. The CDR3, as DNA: TGTGCCAGCAGTTTTACTCGGGGAAAGCCGAGCTACGAGCAGTACTTC. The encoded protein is CASSFTRGKPSYEQYF.

CDR3 loop: CASSEGLEYNEQFF. As DNA, the CDR3 is TGTGCCAGCAGCGAGGGACTTGAGTACAATGAGCAGTTCTTC. This chain connects TRBV7-9 to TRBJ2-1, with a weak D call TRBD2 (6 bases). The CDR3 length is 14 residues. With 5 bases removed from V and 4 bases from J, the gap between germline ends came to 12 bases. Germline values: CDR1 SEHNR, CDR2 FQNEAQ (reference sequence).

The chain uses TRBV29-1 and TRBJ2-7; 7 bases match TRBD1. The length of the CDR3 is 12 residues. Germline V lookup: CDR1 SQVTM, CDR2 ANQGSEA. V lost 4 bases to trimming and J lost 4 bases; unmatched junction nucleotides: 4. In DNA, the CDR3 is TGCAGCGTTGGGGACAGTAATTACGAGCAGTACTTC. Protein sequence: CSVGDSNYEQYF.

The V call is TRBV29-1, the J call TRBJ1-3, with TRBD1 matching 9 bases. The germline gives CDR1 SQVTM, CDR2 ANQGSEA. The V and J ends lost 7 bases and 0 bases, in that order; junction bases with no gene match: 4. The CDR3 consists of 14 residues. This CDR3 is CSGMTGGSGNTIYF. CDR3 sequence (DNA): TGCAGCGGGATGACAGGGGGCTCTGGAAACACCATATATTTT.

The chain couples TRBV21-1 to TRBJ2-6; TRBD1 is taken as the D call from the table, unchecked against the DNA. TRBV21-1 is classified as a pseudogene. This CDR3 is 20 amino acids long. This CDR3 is CASSINGRDIGDSGANVLTF. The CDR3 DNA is TGTGCCAGCAGCATTAATGGTCGAGATATAGGGGACTCTGGGGCCAACGTCCTGACTTTC.

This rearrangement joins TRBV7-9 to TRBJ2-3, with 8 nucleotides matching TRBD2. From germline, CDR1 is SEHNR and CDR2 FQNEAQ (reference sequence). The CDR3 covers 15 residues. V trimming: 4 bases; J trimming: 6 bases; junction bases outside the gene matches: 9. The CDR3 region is CASSSTSGVKDTQYF. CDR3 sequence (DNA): TGTGCCAGCAGCTCAACTAGCGGAGTGAAGGATACGCAGTATTTT.

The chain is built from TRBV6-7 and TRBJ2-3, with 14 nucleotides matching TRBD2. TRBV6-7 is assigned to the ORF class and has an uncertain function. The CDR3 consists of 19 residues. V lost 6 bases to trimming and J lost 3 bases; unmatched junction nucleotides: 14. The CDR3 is CASRALKGLAGVWTDTQYF. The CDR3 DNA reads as TGTGCCAGCAGAGCCTTGAAGGGACTAGCGGGGGTTTGGACAGATACGCAGTATTTT.

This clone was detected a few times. The CDR3 DNA follows: TGTGCCAGCAGTGGACTAGCGGGAGGCCCGGATACGCAGTATTTT. Its protein product is CASSGLAGGPDTQYF. The chain couples TRBV2 to TRBJ2-3, with 13 positions matching TRBD2. The germline V gene has CDR1 SNHLY and CDR2 FYNNEI. There are 15 residues in the CDR3. Trimming took 4 bases from V and 6 from J; bases not matched to a gene: 4.

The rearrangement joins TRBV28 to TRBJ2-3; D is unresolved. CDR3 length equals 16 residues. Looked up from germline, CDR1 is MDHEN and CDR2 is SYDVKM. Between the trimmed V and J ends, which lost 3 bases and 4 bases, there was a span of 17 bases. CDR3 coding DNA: TGTGCCAGCAGTTTCCACGGAGTCTCCACGTCAGATACGCAGTATTTT. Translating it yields CASSFHGVSTSDTQYF.

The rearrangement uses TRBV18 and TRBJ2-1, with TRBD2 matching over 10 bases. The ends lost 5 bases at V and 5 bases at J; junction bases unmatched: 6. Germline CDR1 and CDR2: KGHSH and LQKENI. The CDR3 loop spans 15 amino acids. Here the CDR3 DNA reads TGTGCCAGCTCATCTGCGCTAGCGGGGGACAATGAGCAGTTCTTC. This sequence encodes CASSSALAGDNEQFF.

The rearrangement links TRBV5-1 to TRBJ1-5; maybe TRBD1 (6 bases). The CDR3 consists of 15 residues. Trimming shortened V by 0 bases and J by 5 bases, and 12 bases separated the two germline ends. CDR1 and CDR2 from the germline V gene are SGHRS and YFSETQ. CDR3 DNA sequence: TGCGCCAGCAGCTTGGGGACAGACAAATATCAGCCCCAGCATTTT. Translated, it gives CASSLGTDKYQPQHF.

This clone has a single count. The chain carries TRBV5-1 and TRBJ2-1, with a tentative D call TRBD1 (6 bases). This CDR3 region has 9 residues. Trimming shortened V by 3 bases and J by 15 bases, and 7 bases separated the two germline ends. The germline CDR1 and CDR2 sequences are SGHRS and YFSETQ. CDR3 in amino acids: CASSSGVFF. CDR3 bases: TGCGCCAGCAGCTCAGGGGTGTTCTTC.

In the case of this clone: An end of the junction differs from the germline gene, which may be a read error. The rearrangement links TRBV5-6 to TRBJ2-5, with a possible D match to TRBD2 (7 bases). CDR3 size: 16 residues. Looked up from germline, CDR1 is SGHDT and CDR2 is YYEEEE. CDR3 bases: TGTGCCAGCAGCCCGAAGGGTGGCGGGGGCGACTCAGCTTACCACTTC. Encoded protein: CASSPKGGGGDSAYHF.

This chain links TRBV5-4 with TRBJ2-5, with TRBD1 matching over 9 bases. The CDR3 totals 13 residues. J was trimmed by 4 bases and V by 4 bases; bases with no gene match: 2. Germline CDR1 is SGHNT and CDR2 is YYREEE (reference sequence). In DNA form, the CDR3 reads TGTGCCAGCAGCACGGACAGGGGAGAGACCCAGTACTTC. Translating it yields CASSTDRGETQYF. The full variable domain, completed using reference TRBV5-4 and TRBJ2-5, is ETGVTQSPTHLIKTRGQQVTLRCSSQSGHNTVSWYQQALGQGPQFIFQYYREEENGRGNFPPRFSGLQFPNYSSELNVNALELDDSALYLCASSTDRGETQYFGPGTRLLVL.

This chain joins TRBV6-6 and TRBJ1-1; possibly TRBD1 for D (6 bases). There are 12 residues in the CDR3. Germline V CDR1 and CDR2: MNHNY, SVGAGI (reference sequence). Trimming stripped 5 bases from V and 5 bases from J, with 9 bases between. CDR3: CASSPGVTEAFF. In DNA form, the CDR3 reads TGTGCCAGCAGTCCAGGGGTGACTGAAGCTTTCTTT.

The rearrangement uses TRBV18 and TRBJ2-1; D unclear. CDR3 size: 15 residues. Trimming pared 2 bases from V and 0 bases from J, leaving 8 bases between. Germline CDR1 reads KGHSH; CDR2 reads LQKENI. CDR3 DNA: TGTGCCAGCTCACCAGGCTTCAGCTCCTACAATGAGCAGTTCTTC. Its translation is CASSPGFSSYNEQFF. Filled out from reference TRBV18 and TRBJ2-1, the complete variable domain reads NAGVMQNPRHLVRRRGQEARLRCSPMKGHSHVYWYRQLPEEGLKFMVYLQKENIIDESGMPKERFSAEFPKEGPSILRIQQVVRGDSAAYFCASSPGFSSYNEQFFGPGTRLTVL.

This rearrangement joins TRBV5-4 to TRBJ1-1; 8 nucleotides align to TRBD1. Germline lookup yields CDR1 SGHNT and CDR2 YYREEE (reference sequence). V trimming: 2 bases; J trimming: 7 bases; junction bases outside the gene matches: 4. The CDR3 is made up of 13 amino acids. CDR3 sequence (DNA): TGTGCCAGCAGCTTCACCAGGGGGCGTGAAGCTTTCTTT. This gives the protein CASSFTRGREAFF.

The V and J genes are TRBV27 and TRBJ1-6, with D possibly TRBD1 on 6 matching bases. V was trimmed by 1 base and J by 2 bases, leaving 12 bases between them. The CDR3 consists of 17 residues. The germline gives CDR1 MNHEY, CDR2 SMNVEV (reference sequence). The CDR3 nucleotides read TGTGCCAGCAGTTTATTTGCCCAGGGGACCTATAATTCACCCCTCCACTTT. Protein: CASSLFAQGTYNSPLHF.

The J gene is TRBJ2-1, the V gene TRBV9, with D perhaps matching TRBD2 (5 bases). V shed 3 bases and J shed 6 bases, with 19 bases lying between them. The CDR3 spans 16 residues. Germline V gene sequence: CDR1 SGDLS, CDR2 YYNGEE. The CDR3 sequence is CASSDPSGILVNEQFF. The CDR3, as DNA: TGTGCCAGCAGCGACCCCTCCGGGATACTAGTCAATGAGCAGTTCTTC.

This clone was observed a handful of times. CDR3 in DNA: TGTGCCAGCAGCTCCCTAGCGGGGGGTTACGAGCAGTACTTC. It yields the protein CASSSLAGGYEQYF. The chain carries TRBV7-9 and TRBJ2-5, with 11 nucleotides matching TRBD2. The tail of the sequence fits TRBJ2-7 better, so the J call may be wrong. The germline gives CDR1 SEHNR, CDR2 FQNEAQ (reference sequence). The CDR3 runs to 14 residues.

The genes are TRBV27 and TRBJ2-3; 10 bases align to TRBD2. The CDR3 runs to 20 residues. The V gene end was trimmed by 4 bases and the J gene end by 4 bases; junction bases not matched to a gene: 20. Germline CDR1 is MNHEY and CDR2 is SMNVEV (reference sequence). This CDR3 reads CASSSLQLAGPHGGPDTQYF. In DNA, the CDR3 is TGTGCCAGCAGTTCACTTCAACTAGCGGGGCCACATGGGGGACCAGATACGCAGTATTTT.